These 2 T cell receptor beta chains share one sample of origin, sequenced in a study of T cell changes during pregnancy in multiple sclerosis (dated by TCRdb to between 2018 and 2021). Library generation was performed with the immunoSEQ multiplex PCR assay. In its TCRdb copy, this immuneACCESS table keeps in-frame sequences only and misses some clones. Where compared with another copy, unresolved V genes explain less than half of these, and the others have no known cause. This sample is represented by tens of thousands of clones; 92% of them were singletons. The ten most abundant clones make up approximately 1.6% of the sample. Here the sequenced sample was peripheral blood, taken in the first trimester of pregnancy. These receptors all come from a female donor in good health, enrolled as a control in a pregnancy study.

This clone appeared a single time. V usage is TRBV6-5 and J usage is TRBJ1-1, with TRBD1 matching 9 bases. Unmatched junction bases numbered 5, after V lost 5 bases and J lost 7 bases. The CDR3 consists of 13 residues. CDR1 is MNHEY, CDR2 SVGAGI, per germline. CDR3 region: CASSPPGQGEAFF. The CDR3 DNA reads as TGTGCCAGCAGTCCCCCGGGACAGGGTGAAGCTTTCTTT.

The rearrangement uses TRBV28 and TRBJ2-2, with D unresolved. V was shortened by 7 bases and J by 6 bases, with 15 bases between the two germline ends. The CDR3 runs 14 residues. Germline V gives CDR1 MDHEN, CDR2 SYDVKM. The CDR3 sequence is CASISLESPGELFF. The CDR3 bases are TGTGCCAGCATCTCTCTAGAATCCCCCGGGGAGCTGTTTTTT.